These 26 T cell receptor beta chains share one sample of origin, sequenced in a study of patients and donors after allogeneic stem cell transplantation. TCRdb redid the calling of the RT-PCR reads with MiXCR, one entry per CDR3 protein. The profile covers about a million distinct CDR3 sequences, with approximately 19% appearing a single time and 5% to 6.5% taken by the ten largest. The material sequenced was blood, either unsorted or a sorted T cell fraction (not recorded which). These receptors were taken from a human donor who was either an allogeneic HSCT recipient or a stem cell or donor lymphocyte infusion donor (not recorded which). It is not recorded whose cells these are; they may come from a transplant donor.

This chain links TRBV6-5 with TRBJ2-2, with D maybe TRBD1 (5 bases). Germline V gives CDR1 MNHEY, CDR2 SVGAGI. CDR3 size: 13 residues. V dropped 0 bases and J dropped 6 bases, with 5 bases sitting between them. CDR3 DNA sequence: TGTGCCAGCAGTTACTCGACAGCCGGGGAGCTGTTTTTT. It encodes CASSYSTAGELFF.

The V and J genes are TRBV5-1 and TRBJ2-1; D remains ambiguous. Per the germline V gene, CDR1 is SGHRS and CDR2 is YFSETQ. V lost 1 base and J lost 7, with 9 bases in between. CDR3 length equals 13 residues. CDR3 DNA sequence: TGCGCCAGCAGCTTGTTAGACGGGAATGAGCAGTTCTTC. It specifies CASSLLDGNEQFF.

As concerns this clonotype: One junction end disagrees with the germline gene, perhaps due to a read error. The chain has TRBV30 and TRBJ2-1, with TRBD2 as a possible D gene (6 bases). CDR1 and CDR2 from the germline V gene are GTSNPN and SVGIG (reference sequence). The CDR3 is 13 residues long. CDR3 DNA: TGTGCCTGGAGTGTAACTGGGGGAGGAGCGGGCGGCTTC. Protein: CAWSVTGGGAGGF.

The V call is TRBV3-1, the J call TRBJ1-2; perhaps TRBD1 as D (5 bases). This CDR3 is built from 16 residues. With 3 bases removed from V and 6 bases from J, the gap between germline ends came to 20 bases. Germline V gene sequence: CDR1 LGHDT, CDR2 YNNKEL (reference sequence). The CDR3 spells CASSHSRQSSFNGYTF. CDR3 DNA: TGTGCCAGCAGCCACTCCCGACAGAGTTCGTTTAATGGCTACACCTTC.

This clonotype was picked up one time. V is TRBV27 and J is TRBJ2-7; D tentatively reads TRBD1 or TRBD2 (7 bases each). Germline V gene sequence: CDR1 MNHEY, CDR2 SMNVEV (reference sequence). The CDR3 consists of 15 residues. V was cut by 7 bases and J by 7 bases, with 23 bases left in between. The CDR3 region is CASNLRGRGSFEQYF. The DNA of the CDR3 is TGTGCCAGCAACCTGAGGGGGCGGGGGTCGTTTGAGCAGTACTTC.

The chain carries TRBV7-9 and TRBJ2-1; 9 positions agree with TRBD2. This CDR3 region has 15 residues. The trim removed 2 bases at V and 5 bases at J, leaving 4 bases unmatched. The germline V gene encodes CDR1 SEHNR and CDR2 FQNEAQ (reference sequence). CDR3 amino acids: CASSLRLADDNEQFF. DNA for the CDR3: TGTGCCAGCAGCTTAAGACTAGCGGATGACAATGAGCAGTTCTTC.

This clonotype has more than one count but fewer than ten. The chain recombines TRBV6-5 with TRBJ2-1, with D maybe TRBD2 (6 bases). The CDR3 length is 17 residues. Germline CDR1 reads MNHEY; CDR2 reads SVGAGI. Deletions cut 0 bases from V and 1 base from J, with 13 bases between. CDR3 coding DNA: TGTGCCAGCAGTTACTCGACTAGTCACGGGTCCTACAATGAGCAGTTCTTC. This gives the protein CASSYSTSHGSYNEQFF.

A few counts support this clonotype. The V and J genes are TRBV7-8 and TRBJ1-6; no clear D gene. Per the germline V gene, CDR1 is SGHVS and CDR2 is FQNEAQ. The V end was cut by 1 base, the J end by 6 bases, with 13 bases between. This CDR3 spans 16 amino acids. The CDR3 DNA sequence: TGTGCCAGCAGCTTAGACAGTAGCGCTCCTAATTCACCCCTCCACTTT. Encoded protein: CASSLDSSAPNSPLHF.

This chain joins TRBV20-1 and TRBJ1-5, with D possibly TRBD1 on 5 matching bases. The CDR3 totals 13 residues. Per germline, CDR1 DFQATT and CDR2 SNEGSKA (reference sequence). V dropped 2 bases and J dropped 4 bases, with 9 bases sitting between them. The CDR3 DNA reads as TGCAGTGCTAGATCGACAGCTAATCAGCCCCAGCATTTT. Its protein is CSARSTANQPQHF.

The CDR3 sequence: CASSVDSGGKGETQYF. The CDR3 region has the DNA TGTGCCAGCAGTGTTGATAGCGGGGGAAAGGGCGAGACCCAGTACTTC. V gene TRBV2 combines with J gene TRBJ2-5; 9 nucleotides line up with TRBD2. The germline V gene has CDR1 SNHLY and CDR2 FYNNEI. The ends lost 4 bases at V and 5 bases at J; junction bases unmatched: 11. The CDR3 covers 16 residues. Filled out from reference TRBV2 and TRBJ2-5, the complete variable domain reads EPEVTQTPSHQVTQMGQEVILRCVPISNHLYFYWYRQILGQKVEFLVSFYNNEISEKSEIFDDQFSVERPDGSNFTLKIRSTKLEDSAMYFCASSVDSGGKGETQYFGPGTRLLVL.

This clonotype was seen only a few times. The rearrangement links TRBV5-5 to TRBJ1-1; 10 positions agree with TRBD1. Trimming at V came to 0 bases and at J to 6 bases, leaving 5 bases not matched to a gene. Germline V CDR1 and CDR2: SGHKS, YYEKEE (reference sequence). This CDR3 has 15 residues. The CDR3 nucleotides are TGTGCCAGCAGCTTGGGCGGGACAGGGGTGGCTGAAGCTTTCTTT. It translates to CASSLGGTGVAEAFF.

This clonotype occurred a few times. The V call is TRBV3-1, the J call TRBJ2-3; tentatively, D is TRBD2 (6 bases). Per germline, CDR1 LGHDT and CDR2 YNNKEL (reference sequence). The length of the CDR3 is 16 residues. V gave up 1 base and J gave up 3 bases, with 14 bases separating them. CDR3 DNA sequence: TGTGCCAGCAGCCAAGTGAGTCTAGCGAGAACAGATACGCAGTATTTT. It yields the protein CASSQVSLARTDTQYF.

The V call is TRBV20-1, the J call TRBJ2-3; 9 bases align to TRBD2. Germline V gives CDR1 DFQATT, CDR2 SNEGSKA (reference sequence). The CDR3 length is 17 residues. The V segment lost 3 bases and the J segment 0 bases; nucleotides outside the gene matches: 10. The CDR3 DNA is TGCAGTGCTAGTCTGAATCCGCGGGAGGGAAGCACAGATACGCAGTATTTT. The encoded protein is CSASLNPREGSTDTQYF.

This chain connects TRBV5-1 to TRBJ1-1, with a tentative D call TRBD1 (5 bases). Trimming took 3 bases from V and 7 from J, leaving 22 bases between them. The CDR3 runs to 16 residues. Germline V gives CDR1 SGHRS, CDR2 YFSETQ. The CDR3 loop reads CASSSSFGWQGSEAFF. CDR3 in DNA: TGCGCCAGCAGCTCCTCCTTTGGTTGGCAGGGAAGTGAAGCTTTCTTT.

The chain has TRBV12-3 or TRBV12-4 and TRBJ2-5, with a tentative D call TRBD2 (5 bases). V lost 3 bases and J 5 bases, leaving 25 bases between the germline ends. The CDR3 totals 18 residues. CDR3 sequence reads: CASSFGSYRTQEVETQYF. The CDR3 nucleotides are TGTGCCAGCAGTTTTGGTAGTTATCGGACCCAGGAGGTGGAGACCCAGTACTTC.

This clonotype has a handful of counts. The rearrangement uses TRBV7-3 and TRBJ2-1; TRBD2 agrees at 10 bases. Germline CDR1 is SGHTA and CDR2 is FQGTGA. The V and J ends lost 5 bases and 7 bases, in that order; junction bases with no gene match: 5. The CDR3 extends over 14 amino acids. The CDR3 here is CASSPAAGGNEQFF. The CDR3 nucleotides read TGTGCCAGCAGCCCCGCAGCGGGAGGGAATGAGCAGTTCTTC.

This clonotype was seen a few times. The V gene is TRBV7-8, the J gene TRBJ1-2; D is uncertain. The ends were cut back, 1 base at V and 7 bases at J, with 10 bases in the middle. The germline gives CDR1 SGHVS, CDR2 FQNEAQ. The CDR3 covers 13 residues. CDR3 nucleotides: TGTGCCAGCAGCTTAGATCGTCGCGGTGGCTACACCTTC. Amino acids: CASSLDRRGGYTF.

This clonotype was observed a handful of times. The V and J genes are TRBV4-2 and TRBJ2-1, with no clear D. Germline loops: CDR1 LGHNA, CDR2 YNFKEQ. Trimming pared 3 bases from V and 0 bases from J, leaving 12 bases between. The length of the CDR3 is 16 residues. CDR3 amino acids: CASSHPPGSSYNEQFF. The CDR3 region has the DNA TGTGCCAGCAGCCACCCGCCCGGAAGCTCCTACAATGAGCAGTTCTTC.

The sample holds many counts of this clonotype. V is TRBV20-1 and J is TRBJ2-5; unclear D gene. Germline V gives CDR1 DFQATT, CDR2 SNEGSKA (reference sequence). The CDR3 sequence is 15 residues long. V dropped 4 bases and J dropped 2 bases, with 17 bases sitting between them. In DNA, the CDR3 is TGCAGTGCTACACCAGCTACCACATCTCAAGAGACCCAGTACTTC. It specifies CSATPATTSQETQYF.

The gene calls are TRBV5-1 and TRBJ1-2; TRBD1 matches at 9 bases. The trim removed 10 bases at V and 2 bases at J, leaving 3 bases unmatched. From germline, CDR1 is SGHRS and CDR2 YFSETQ. The CDR3 runs 12 residues. The CDR3: CASGTGNYGYTF. CDR3 nucleotide sequence: TGCGCCTCCGGGACAGGGAACTATGGCTACACCTTC.

This clonotype was observed a handful of times. DNA of the CDR3: TGCAGCGTTGAAGATCTCGCCAGTAACTATGGCTACACCTTC. Amino acids: CSVEDLASNYGYTF. The V call is TRBV29-1, the J call TRBJ1-2, with no clear D. The CDR3 has 14 amino acids. V lost 0 bases, J lost 1 base, and 9 bases lay in between. In germline, CDR1 is SQVTM, CDR2 ANQGSEA.

This chain uses TRBV5-1 with TRBJ1-1; D remains ambiguous. CDR1 is SGHRS, CDR2 YFSETQ, per germline. The length of the CDR3 is 14 residues. V lost 0 bases and J lost 6, with 12 bases in between. In DNA form, the CDR3 reads TGCGCCAGCAGCTTGGGACGGCCGTCCGCTGAAGCTTTCTTT. Translated, it gives CASSLGRPSAEAFF.

V and J are TRBV6-1 and TRBJ1-6, with D uncertain. V lost 7 bases and J 5 bases, leaving 15 bases between the germline ends. This CDR3 region has 15 residues. The germline gives CDR1 MNHNS, CDR2 SASEGT. The CDR3 DNA sequence: TGTGCCAGCACCGTGACGGGAGGCAATAATTCACCCCTCCACTTT. This gives the protein CASTVTGGNNSPLHF.

The V and J genes are TRBV27 and TRBJ2-5; D is possibly TRBD2 (6 bases). This CDR3 contains 15 residues. The germline V gene encodes CDR1 MNHEY and CDR2 SMNVEV (reference sequence). Trimming took off 4 bases at V and 1 base at J, with 13 bases between the two ends. The CDR3 bases are TGTGCCAGCAGTTCCGGGACTGGATCCCAAGAGACCCAGTACTTC. Amino acids: CASSSGTGSQETQYF.

At least ten counts were recorded for this clonotype. J is TRBJ1-5 and V is TRBV29-1; D might be TRBD1 (5 bases). Germline CDR1 and CDR2: SQVTM and ANQGSEA. The V gene lost 4 bases and the J gene lost 3 bases, with 13 bases spanning the gap. The CDR3 covers 14 residues. The CDR3 protein is CSVADRTPNQPQHF. Written as DNA, the CDR3 is TGCAGCGTTGCCGACAGAACCCCCAATCAGCCCCAGCATTTT.

V usage is TRBV5-6 and J usage is TRBJ1-2; 9 nucleotides line up with TRBD1. The junction had 1 base not matched to a gene; V was cut back by 6 bases and J by 4 bases. The CDR3 contains 12 residues. Germline V gives CDR1 SGHDT, CDR2 YYEEEE. CDR3 amino acids: CASKGQGYGYTF. As DNA, the CDR3 is TGTGCCAGCAAGGGACAGGGCTATGGCTACACCTTC.